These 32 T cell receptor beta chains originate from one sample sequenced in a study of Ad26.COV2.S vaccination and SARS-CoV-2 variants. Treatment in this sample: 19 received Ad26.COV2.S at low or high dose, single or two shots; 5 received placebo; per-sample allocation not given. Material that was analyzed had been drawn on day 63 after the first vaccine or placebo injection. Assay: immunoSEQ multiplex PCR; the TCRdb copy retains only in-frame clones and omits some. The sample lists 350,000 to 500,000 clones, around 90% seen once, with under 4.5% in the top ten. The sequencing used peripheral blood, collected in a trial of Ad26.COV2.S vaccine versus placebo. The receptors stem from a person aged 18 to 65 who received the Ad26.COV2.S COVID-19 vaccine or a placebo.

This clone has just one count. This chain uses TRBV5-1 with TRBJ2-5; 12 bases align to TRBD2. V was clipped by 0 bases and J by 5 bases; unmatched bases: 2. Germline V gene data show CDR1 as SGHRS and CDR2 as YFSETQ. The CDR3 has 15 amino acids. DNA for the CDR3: TGCGCCAGCAGCTTGGGACTAGCGGGAGCCGAGACCCAGTACTTC. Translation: CASSLGLAGAETQYF.

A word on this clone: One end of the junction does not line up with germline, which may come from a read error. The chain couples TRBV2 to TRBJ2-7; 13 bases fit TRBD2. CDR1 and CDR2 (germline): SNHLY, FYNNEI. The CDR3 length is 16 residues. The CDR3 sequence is CASREGLAGADYEQYF. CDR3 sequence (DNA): TGTGCCAGCAGGGAAGGACTAGCGGGAGCAGACTACGAGCAGTACTTC. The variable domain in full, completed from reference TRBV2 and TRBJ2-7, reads EPEVTQTPSHQVTQMGQEVILRCVPISNHLYFYWYRQILGQKVEFLVSFYNNEISEKSEIFDDQFSVERPDGSNFTLKIRSTKLEDSAMYFCASREGLAGADYEQYFGPGTRLTVT.

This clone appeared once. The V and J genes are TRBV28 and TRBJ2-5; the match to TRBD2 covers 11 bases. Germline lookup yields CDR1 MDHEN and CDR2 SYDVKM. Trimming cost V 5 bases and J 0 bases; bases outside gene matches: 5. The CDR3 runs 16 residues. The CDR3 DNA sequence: TGTGCCAGCAGTCCTATAGCGGGAGGGTACCAAGAGACCCAGTACTTC. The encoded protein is CASSPIAGGYQETQYF.

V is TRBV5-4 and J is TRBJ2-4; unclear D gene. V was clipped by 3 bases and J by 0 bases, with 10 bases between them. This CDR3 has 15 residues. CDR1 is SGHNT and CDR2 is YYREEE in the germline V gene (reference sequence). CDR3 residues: CASSWNPQAKNIQYF. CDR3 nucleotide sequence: TGTGCCAGCAGCTGGAACCCTCAAGCCAAAAACATTCAGTACTTC.

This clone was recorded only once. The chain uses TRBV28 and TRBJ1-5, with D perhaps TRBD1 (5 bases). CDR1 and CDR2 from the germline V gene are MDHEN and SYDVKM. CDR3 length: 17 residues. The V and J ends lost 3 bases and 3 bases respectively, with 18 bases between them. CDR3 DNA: TGTGCCAGCAGTTTGATTGATGGGAGGGGTGCCAATCAGCCCCAGCATTTT. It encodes CASSLIDGRGANQPQHF.

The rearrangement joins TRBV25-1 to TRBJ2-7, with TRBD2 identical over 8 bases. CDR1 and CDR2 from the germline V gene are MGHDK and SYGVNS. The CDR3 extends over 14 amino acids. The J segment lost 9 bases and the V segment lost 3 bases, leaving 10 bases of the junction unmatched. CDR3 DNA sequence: TGTGCCAGCAGTGATCACTCCAGCGGGGGTCGGCAGTACTTC. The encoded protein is CASSDHSSGGRQYF.

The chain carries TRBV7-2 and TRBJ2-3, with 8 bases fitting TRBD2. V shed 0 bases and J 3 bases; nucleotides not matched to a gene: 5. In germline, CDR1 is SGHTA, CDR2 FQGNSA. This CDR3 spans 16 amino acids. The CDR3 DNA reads TGTGCCAGCAGCTTAGCGGGCGGGAGGAGGACAGATACGCAGTATTTT. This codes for CASSLAGGRRTDTQYF.

The CDR3 region has the DNA TGTGCCAGCAGCCTCGGGACAGGGCCCCAGCATTTT. Its protein is CASSLGTGPQHF. The chain carries TRBV6-2 or TRBV6-3 and TRBJ1-5; 8 bases align to TRBD1. Germline trimming cut 6 bases from V and 9 bases from J; bases unmatched to any gene: 4. The CDR3 totals 12 residues. Germline V gene lookup returns CDR1 MNHEY and CDR2 SVGEGT.

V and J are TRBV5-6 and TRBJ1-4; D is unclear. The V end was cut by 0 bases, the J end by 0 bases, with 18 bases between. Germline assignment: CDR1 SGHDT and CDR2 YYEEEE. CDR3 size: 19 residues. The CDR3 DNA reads TGTGCCAGCAGCTTGGGGTGGGAGGCACGGACTGCAACTAATGAAAAACTGTTTTTT. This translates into CASSLGWEARTATNEKLFF.

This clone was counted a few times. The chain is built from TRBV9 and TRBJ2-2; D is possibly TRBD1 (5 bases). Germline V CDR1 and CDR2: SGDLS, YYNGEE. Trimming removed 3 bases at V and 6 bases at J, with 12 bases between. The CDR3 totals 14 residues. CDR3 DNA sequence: TGTGCCAGCAGCGGAACCCAGGGATCCGGGGAGCTGTTTTTT. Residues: CASSGTQGSGELFF.

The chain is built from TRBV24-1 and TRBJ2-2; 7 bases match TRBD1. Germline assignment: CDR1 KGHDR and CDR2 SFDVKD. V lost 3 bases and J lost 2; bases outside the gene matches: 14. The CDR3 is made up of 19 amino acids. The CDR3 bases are TGTGCCACCAGTGATCGACCCGGTAGGGGGCATTCAAACACCGGGGAGCTGTTTTTT. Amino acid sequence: CATSDRPGRGHSNTGELFF.

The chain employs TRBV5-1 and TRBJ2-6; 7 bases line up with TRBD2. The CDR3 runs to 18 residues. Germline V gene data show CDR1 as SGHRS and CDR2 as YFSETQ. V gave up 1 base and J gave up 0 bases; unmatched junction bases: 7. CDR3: CASSLLRGSLSGANVLTF. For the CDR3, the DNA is TGCGCCAGCAGCTTGTTGCGCGGGAGCCTCTCTGGGGCCAACGTCCTGACTTTC.

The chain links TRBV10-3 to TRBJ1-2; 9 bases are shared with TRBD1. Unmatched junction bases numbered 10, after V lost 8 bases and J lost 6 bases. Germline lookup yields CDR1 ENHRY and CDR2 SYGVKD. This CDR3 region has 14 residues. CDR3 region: CAISIGGQGNGYTF. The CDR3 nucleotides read TGTGCCATCTCAATCGGGGGACAGGGTAATGGCTACACCTTC.

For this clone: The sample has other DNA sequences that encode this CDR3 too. CDR3 amino acids: CASSSSDEQFF. The CDR3 DNA sequence: TGTGCCAGCAGTTCTAGTGATGAGCAGTTCTTC. V is TRBV28 and J is TRBJ2-1; D remains unclear. This CDR3 has 11 amino acids. Germline CDR1 reads MDHEN; CDR2 reads SYDVKM. The ends were cut back, 4 bases at V and 8 bases at J, with 6 bases in the middle.

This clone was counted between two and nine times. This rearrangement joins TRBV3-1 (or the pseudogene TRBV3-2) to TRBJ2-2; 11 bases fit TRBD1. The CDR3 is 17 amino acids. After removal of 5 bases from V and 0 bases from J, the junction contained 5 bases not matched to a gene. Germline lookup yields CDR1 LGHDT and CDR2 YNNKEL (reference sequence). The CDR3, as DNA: TGTGCCAGCAGCTCGGACAGGGGGCCGCCGAACACCGGGGAGCTGTTTTTT. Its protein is CASSSDRGPPNTGELFF.

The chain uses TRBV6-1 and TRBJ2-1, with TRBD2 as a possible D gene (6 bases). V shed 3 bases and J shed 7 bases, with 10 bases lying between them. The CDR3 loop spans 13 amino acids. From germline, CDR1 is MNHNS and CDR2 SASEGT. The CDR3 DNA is TGTGCCAGCAGTGAGGAGGGTCGAAATGAGCAGTTCTTC. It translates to CASSEEGRNEQFF.

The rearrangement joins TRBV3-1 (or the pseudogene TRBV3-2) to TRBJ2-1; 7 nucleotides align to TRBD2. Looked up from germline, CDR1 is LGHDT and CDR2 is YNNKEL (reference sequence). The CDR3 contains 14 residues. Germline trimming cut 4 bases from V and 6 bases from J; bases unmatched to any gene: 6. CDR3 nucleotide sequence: TGTGCCAGCAGCCTTGAGGGAGGGTCCAATGAGCAGTTCTTC. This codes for CASSLEGGSNEQFF.

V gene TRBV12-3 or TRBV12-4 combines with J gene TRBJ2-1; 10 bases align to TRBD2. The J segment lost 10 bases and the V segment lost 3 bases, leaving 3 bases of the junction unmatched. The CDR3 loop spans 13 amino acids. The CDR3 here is CASSFVLAGEQFF. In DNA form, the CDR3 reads TGTGCCAGCAGTTTTGTACTAGCGGGAGAGCAGTTCTTC.

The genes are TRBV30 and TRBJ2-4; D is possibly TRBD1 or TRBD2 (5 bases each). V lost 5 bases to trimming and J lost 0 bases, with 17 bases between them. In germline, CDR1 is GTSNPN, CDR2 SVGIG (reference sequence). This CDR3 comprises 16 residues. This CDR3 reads CAWVPPRAGAKNIQYF. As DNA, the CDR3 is TGTGCCTGGGTTCCCCCCAGGGCGGGAGCCAAAAACATTCAGTACTTC. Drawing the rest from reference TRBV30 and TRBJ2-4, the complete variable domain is SQTIHQWPATLVQPVGSPLSLECTVEGTSNPNLYWYRQAAGRGLQLLFYSVGIGQISSEVPQNLSASRPQDRQFILSSKKLLLSDSGFYLCAWVPPRAGAKNIQYFGAGTRLSVL.

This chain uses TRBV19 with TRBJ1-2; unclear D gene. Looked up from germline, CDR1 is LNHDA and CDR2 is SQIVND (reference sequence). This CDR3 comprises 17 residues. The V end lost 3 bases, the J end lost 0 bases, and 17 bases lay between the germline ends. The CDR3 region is CASSMGLAGASNYGYTF. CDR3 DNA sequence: TGTGCCAGTAGTATGGGATTGGCAGGAGCGTCTAACTATGGCTACACCTTC.

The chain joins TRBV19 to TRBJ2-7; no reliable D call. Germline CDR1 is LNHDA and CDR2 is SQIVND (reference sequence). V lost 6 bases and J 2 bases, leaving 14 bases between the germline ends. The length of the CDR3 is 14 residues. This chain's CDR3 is CASSNPDSTYEQYF. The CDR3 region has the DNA TGTGCCAGTAGCAATCCCGACTCTACCTACGAGCAGTACTTC.

CDR3: CASSLEHINEQFF. CDR3 DNA sequence: TGTGCCAGCAGCTTGGAGCATATCAATGAGCAGTTCTTC. This sequence joins TRBV5-8 and TRBJ2-1; D not resolved. This CDR3 spans 13 amino acids. Germline assignment: CDR1 SGHTS and CDR2 YDEGEE. With 0 bases removed from V and 6 bases from J, the gap between germline ends came to 7 bases.

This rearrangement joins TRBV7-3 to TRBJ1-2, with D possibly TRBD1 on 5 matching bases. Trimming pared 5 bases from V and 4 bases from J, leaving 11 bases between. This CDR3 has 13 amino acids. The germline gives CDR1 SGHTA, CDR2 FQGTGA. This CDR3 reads CASSRGRGYGYTF. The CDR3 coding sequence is TGTGCCAGCAGCAGGGGTAGAGGCTATGGCTACACCTTC.

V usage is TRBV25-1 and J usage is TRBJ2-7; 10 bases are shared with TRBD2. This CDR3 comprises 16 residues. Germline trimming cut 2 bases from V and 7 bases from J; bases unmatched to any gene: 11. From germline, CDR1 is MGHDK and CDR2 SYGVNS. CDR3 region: CASSEPKAGGPGEQYF. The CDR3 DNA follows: TGTGCCAGCAGTGAACCCAAAGCGGGAGGGCCGGGGGAGCAGTACTTC.

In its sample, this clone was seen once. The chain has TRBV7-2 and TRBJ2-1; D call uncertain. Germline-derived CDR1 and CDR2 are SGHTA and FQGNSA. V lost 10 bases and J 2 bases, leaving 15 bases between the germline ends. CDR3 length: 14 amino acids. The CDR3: CATNRVGAYNEQFF. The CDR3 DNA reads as TGTGCCACCAACCGCGTCGGTGCCTACAATGAGCAGTTCTTC. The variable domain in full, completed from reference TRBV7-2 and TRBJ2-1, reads GAGVSQSPSNKVTEKGKDVELRCDPISGHTALYWYRQSLGQGLEFLIYFQGNSAPDKSGLPSDRFSAERTGGSVSTLTIQRTQQEDSAVYLCATNRVGAYNEQFFGPGTRLTVL.

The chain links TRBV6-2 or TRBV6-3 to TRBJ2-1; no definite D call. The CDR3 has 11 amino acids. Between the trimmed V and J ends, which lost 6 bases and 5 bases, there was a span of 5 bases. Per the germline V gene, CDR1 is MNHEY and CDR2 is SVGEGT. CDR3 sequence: CASSRNNEQFF. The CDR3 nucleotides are TGTGCCAGCAGCCGAAACAATGAGCAGTTCTTC.

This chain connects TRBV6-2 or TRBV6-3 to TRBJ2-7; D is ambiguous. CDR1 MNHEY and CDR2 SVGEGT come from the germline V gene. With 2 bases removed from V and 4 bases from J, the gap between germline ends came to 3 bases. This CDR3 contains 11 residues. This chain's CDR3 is CASSYKYEQYF. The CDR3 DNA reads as TGTGCCAGCAGTTACAAATACGAGCAGTACTTC.

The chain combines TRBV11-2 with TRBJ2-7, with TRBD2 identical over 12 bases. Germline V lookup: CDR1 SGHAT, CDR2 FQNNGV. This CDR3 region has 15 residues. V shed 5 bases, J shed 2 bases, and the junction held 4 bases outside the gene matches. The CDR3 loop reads CASSRTSGKTYEQYF. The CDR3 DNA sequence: TGTGCCAGCAGCCGGACTAGCGGGAAAACCTACGAGCAGTACTTC.

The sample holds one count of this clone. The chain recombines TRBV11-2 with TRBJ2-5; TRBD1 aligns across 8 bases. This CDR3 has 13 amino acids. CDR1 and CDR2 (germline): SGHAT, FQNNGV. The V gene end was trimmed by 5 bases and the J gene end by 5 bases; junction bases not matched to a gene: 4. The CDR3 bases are TGTGCCAGCAGCCGCAGACAGGGGGAGACCCAGTACTTC. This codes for CASSRRQGETQYF. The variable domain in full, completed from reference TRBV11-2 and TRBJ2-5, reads EAGVAQSPRYKIIEKRQSVAFWCNPISGHATLYWYQQILGQGPKLLIQFQNNGVVDDSQLPKDRFSAERLKGVDSTLKIQPAKLEDSAVYLCASSRRQGETQYFGPGTRLLVL.

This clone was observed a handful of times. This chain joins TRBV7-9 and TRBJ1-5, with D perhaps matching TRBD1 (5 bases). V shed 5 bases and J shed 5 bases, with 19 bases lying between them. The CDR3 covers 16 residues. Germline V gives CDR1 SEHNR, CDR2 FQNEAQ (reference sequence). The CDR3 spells CASSHSRGGVDQPQHF. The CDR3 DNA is TGTGCCAGCAGCCACTCTAGGGGTGGTGTGGATCAGCCCCAGCATTTT.

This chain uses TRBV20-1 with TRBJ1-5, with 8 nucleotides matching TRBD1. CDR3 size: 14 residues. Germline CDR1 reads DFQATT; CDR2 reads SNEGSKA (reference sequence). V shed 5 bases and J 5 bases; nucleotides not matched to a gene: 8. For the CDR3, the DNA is TGCAGTGCTGGTGGACAGGGATACGATCAGCCCCAGCATTTT. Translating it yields CSAGGQGYDQPQHF.

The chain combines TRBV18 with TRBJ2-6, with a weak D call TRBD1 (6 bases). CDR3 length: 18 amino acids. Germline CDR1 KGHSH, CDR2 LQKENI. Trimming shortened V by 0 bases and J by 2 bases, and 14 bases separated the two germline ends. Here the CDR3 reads CASSPPLTTGAGANVLTF. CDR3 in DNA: TGTGCCAGCTCACCACCCCTGACGACAGGTGCTGGGGCCAACGTCCTGACTTTC.